This T cell receptor (beta chain) was retrieved from a study of response to subunit inactivated influenza vaccine. This CDR3 has 18 residues. CDR1 is SGHRS and CDR2 is YFSETQ in the germline V gene. V lost 4 bases, J lost 1 base, and 23 bases lay in between. TCRdb passed the RT-PCR reads through MiXCR, listing each CDR3 protein once. The data contain around 530,000 distinct CDR3 sequences, 15% to 20% of them singletons. Points from the study as a whole: Authors proposed each seasonal influenza vaccination draws in few new T cells.

With regard to this clonotype: Its antigen is unidentified.

The input for sequencing was CD4+ T cells sorted from PBMCs, taken less than 25 months after vaccination. The V and J genes are TRBV5-1 and TRBJ1-1, with D possibly matching TRBD1 (5 bases). This TCR derives from a man aged 50 to 75 who received an inactivated influenza vaccine. For the CDR3, the DNA is TGCGCCAGCAGCACTGTCCCCCTCCAGACAGCGAGGAACACTGAAGCTTTCTTT. Translation: CASSTVPLQTARNTEAFF.